This TCR beta chain was documented in a study of T cells in women clearing cervical HPV infection listed by TCRdb under 2018. In the study overall: Cases were some 26 women with histologically confirmed HPV16-related CIN3 or worse, including 2 invasive cancers. An exploratory proof-of-principle case-control study, nested within the Guanacaste HPV Natural History Study in Costa Rica, was conducted to compare TCR repertoires across cervical HPV16 outcomes. Among cases, blood sampling came a median of roughly 150 days after lesion detection, with an interquartile range of roughly 90 to 230 days. Since HLA typing was available for only a few women, HLA type could not be ruled out as a confounder. The parent cohort enrolled about 9,900 women aged 18 or older in Guanacaste, Costa Rica, in about 1993 to 1994 and followed the women for approximately seven years. Blood from cases was collected at the visit where the lesion was first found, while blood from controls was collected once the infection could no longer be detected. Controls were 20 to 30 women whose single incident HPV16 infection cleared within 12 months without precancer or cancer developing. Cases had a median age of around 32 years compared with 38 to 40 for controls, and baseline characteristics showed no significant differences between the groups. Five blinded duplicates per group were added as quality controls, giving around 60 samples: some 50 participants and 10 replicates. Cases and controls were matched on age within five years and on year of sample collection.

Using the immunoSEQ assay, multiplex PCR amplified TCR beta CDR3 regions from an average of approximately 1,100 ng of genomic DNA per sample. To correct primer bias, the assay used a complete synthetic TCR repertoire to set an amplification baseline. The amplicons were sequenced using the Illumina platform. Per the authors' processing: Sequences were error-corrected by clustering with frequency ratios and a modified nearest-neighbor algorithm and were then analyzed in the immunoSEQ Analyzer with IMGT gene definitions. TCR richness and evenness were averaged over 20 rarefaction repeats at each rarefaction depth, excluding samples with fewer sequences than the depth. Relative abundances of V, D and J genes were compared between groups using Wilcoxon rank sum tests, with FDR correction applied. An intraclass correlation of 95% to 97% for TCR richness and an average of about 73% across 65 or so gene segments were obtained from the blinded duplicates. As stored in TCRdb, this immuneACCESS dataset retains in-frame rearrangements with V and J assigned. A fraction of the clones does not appear; measured against another copy, unresolved V genes explain less than half of the discrepancy, and the remainder lacks a known reason. V and J calls and clone size are copied from that table; D and trimming were computed from the DNA. This sample's table has entries for about 16,000 clones. The ten largest clones take up roughly 6.8% of the sample.

Every participant had a single incident cervical HPV16 infection, and prevalent HPV16 infections were excluded. Cervical HPV DNA was detected by MY09/MY11 PCR and genotyped by dot-blot hybridization. Roughly 15 mL of heparinized blood were centrifuged, and the buffy coat was aliquoted, frozen at -30°C, then stored at -80°C. Genomic DNA was extracted from buffy coat specimens using QIAGEN kits. Broad study findings and their caveats: Because of the cross-sectional design, the study could not determine whether the associations came before infection or resulted from infection, and neither effector/memory subsets nor HPV-specific T cells were isolated. TRBV6-7 relative abundance was lower in cases than in controls (roughly 0.11% versus 0.16%; Bonferroni P = 0.0008). Because the number of T cells in each sample was unknown, differences in richness could reflect differing T-cell content rather than repertoire biology. CIN3+ cases had significantly higher TCR repertoire richness than controls across sequencing depths, but evenness did not differ between the groups. Cases were distinguished from controls with an estimated AUC of approximately 0.79 by random forest classifiers combining richness and V gene abundances.

Comments on this clone: The specificity of this receptor is unknown. The sequenced fragment ends 3 residues before the CDR3 boundary, so the rest is inferred from the germline J gene.

CDR1 and CDR2, looked up from the germline V gene, are MGHRA and YSYEKL. From the cysteine through the phenylalanine, the CDR3 covers 17 amino acids. Part of the CDR3 DNA is given, 42 bases translated from base 1. The junction carries 20 bases between V and J, which are trimmed by 1 base and 5 bases respectively. The sequence is built from TRBV4-1 and TRBJ2-5; TRBD2 is possibly the D segment (7 matching bases). Sequencing was carried out using blood buffy coat. This receptor was obtained from a woman aged 18 to 75 with a cervical HPV16 infection that either progressed to CIN3+ or cleared (not recorded which). CDR3 DNA, as far as it was read: TGCGCCAGCAGCCAAGGATGGGGGGGTCAGGGGAGGGAGACC. Its coded protein is CASSQGWGGQGRET. The whole CDR3 protein is CASSQGWGGQGRETQYF.